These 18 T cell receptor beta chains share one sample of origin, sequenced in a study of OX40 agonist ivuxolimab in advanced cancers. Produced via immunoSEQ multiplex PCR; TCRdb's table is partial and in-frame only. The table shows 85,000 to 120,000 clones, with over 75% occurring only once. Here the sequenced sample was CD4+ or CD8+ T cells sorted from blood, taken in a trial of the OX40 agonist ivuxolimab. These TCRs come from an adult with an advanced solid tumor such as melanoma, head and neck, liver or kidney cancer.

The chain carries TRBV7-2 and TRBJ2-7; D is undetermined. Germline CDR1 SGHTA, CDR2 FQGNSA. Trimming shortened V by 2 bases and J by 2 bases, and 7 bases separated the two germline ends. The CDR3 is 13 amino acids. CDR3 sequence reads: CASSLFPTYEQYF. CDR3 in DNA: TGTGCCAGCAGCTTATTCCCAACCTACGAGCAGTACTTC.

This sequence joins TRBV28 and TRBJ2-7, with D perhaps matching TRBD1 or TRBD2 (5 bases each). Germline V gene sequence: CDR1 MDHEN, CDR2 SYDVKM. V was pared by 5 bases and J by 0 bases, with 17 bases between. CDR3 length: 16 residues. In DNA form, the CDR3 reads TGTGCCAGCAGTCGACCGGGACCCCAGAGCTCCTACGAGCAGTACTTC. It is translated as CASSRPGPQSSYEQYF.

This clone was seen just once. The CDR3 loop is CATGDGAFYEQYF. For the CDR3, the DNA is TGCGCCACGGGGGACGGGGCGTTCTACGAGCAGTACTTC. The gene calls are TRBV10-1 and TRBJ2-7; D perhaps matches TRBD2 (6 bases). The CDR3 totals 13 residues. The germline CDR1 and CDR2 sequences are WNHNN and SYGVQD (reference sequence). Trimming took 10 bases from V and 3 from J, leaving 16 bases between them.

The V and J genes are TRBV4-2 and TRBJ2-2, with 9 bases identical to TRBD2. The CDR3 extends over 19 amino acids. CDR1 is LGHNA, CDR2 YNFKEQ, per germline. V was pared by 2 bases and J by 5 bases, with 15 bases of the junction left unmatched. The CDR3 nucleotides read TGTGCCAGCAGCCAACATAAGTCGACTAGCGGACGGGGAACCGGGGAGCTGTTTTTT. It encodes CASSQHKSTSGRGTGELFF.

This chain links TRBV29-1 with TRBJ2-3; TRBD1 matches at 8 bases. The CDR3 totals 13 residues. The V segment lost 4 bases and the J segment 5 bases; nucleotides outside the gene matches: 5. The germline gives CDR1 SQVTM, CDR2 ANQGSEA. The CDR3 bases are TGCAGCGTTGCGGGACAGGAGAAAGATACGCAGTATTTT. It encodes CSVAGQEKDTQYF.

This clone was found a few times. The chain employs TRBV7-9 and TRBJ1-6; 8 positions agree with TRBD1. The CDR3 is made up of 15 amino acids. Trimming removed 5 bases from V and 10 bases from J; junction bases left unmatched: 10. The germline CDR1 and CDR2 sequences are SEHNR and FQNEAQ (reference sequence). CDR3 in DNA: TGTGCCAGCAGCCTTGGACAGGGTTTGGGCTCACCCCTCCACTTT. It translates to CASSLGQGLGSPLHF. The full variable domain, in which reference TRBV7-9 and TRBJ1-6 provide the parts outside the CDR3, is DTGVSQNPRHKITKRGQNVTFRCDPISEHNRLYWYRQTLGQGPEFLTYFQNEAQLEKSRLLSDRFSAERPKGSFSTLEIQRTEQGDSAMYLCASSLGQGLGSPLHFGNGTRLTVT.

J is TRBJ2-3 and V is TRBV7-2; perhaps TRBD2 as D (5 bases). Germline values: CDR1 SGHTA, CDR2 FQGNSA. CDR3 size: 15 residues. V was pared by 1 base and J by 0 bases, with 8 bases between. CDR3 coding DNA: TGTGCCAGCAGCTTAGGGCGGGCTAGCACAGATACGCAGTATTTT. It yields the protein CASSLGRASTDTQYF.

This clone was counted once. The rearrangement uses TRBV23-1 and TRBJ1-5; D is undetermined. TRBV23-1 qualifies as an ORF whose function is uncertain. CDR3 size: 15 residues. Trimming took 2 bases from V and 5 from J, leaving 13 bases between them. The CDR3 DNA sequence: TGCGCCAGCAGTCAAGGTAACCCACGACATCAGCCCCAGCATTTT. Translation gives CASSQGNPRHQPQHF.

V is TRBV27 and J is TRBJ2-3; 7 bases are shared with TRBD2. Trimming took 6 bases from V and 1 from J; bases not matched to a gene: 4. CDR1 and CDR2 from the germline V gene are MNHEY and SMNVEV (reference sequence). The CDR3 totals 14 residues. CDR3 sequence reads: CASSNRGGTDTQYF. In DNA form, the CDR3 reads TGTGCCAGCAGCAATCGGGGGGGCACAGATACGCAGTATTTT.

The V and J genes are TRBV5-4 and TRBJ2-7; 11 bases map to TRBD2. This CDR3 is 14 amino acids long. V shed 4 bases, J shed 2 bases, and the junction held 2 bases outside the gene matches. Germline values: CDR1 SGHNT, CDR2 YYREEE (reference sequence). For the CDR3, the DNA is TGTGCCAGCAGCCCGACTAGCGGGGCCTACGAGCAGTACTTC. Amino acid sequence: CASSPTSGAYEQYF.

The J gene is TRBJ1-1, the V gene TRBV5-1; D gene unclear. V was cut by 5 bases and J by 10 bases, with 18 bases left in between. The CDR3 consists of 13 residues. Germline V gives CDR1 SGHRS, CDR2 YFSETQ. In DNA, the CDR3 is TGCGCCAGCAGACTGGGTGGACGCGAAGGAGCTTTCTTT. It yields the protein CASRLGGREGAFF.

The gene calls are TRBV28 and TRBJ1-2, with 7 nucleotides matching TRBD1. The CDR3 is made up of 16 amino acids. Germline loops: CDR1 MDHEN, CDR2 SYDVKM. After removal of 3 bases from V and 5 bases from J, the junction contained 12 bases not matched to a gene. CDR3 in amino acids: CASSLGQLHGAYGYTF. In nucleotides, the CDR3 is TGTGCCAGCAGTTTGGGACAGCTCCATGGGGCTTATGGCTACACCTTC.

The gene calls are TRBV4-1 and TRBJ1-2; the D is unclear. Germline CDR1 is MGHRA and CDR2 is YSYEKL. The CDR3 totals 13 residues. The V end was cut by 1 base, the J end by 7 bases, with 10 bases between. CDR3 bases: TGCGCCAGCAGCCAAGGGGGAAGTTCTGGCTACACCTTC. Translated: CASSQGGSSGYTF.

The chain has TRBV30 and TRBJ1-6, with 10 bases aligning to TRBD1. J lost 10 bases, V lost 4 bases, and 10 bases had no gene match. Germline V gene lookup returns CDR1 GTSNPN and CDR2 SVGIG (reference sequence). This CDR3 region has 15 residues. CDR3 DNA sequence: TGTGCCTGGACCGGGACAGGGGAAGGAAGATCACCCCTCCACTTT. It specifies CAWTGTGEGRSPLHF.

The CDR3 nucleotides read TGTGCCAGCAGCTTTTACGGGACTAATCAGCCCCAGCATTTT. This sequence encodes CASSFYGTNQPQHF. The chain joins TRBV7-2 to TRBJ1-5, with D possibly being TRBD1 (5 bases). The CDR3 consists of 14 residues. The germline CDR1 and CDR2 sequences are SGHTA and FQGNSA. V shed 3 bases and J shed 4 bases, with 10 bases lying between them.

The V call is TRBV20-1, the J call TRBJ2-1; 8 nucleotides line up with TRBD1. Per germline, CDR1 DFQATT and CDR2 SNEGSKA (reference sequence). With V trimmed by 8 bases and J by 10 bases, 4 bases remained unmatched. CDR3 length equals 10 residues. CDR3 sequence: CSTGQVEQFF. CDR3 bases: TGCAGTACGGGACAGGTCGAGCAGTTCTTC.

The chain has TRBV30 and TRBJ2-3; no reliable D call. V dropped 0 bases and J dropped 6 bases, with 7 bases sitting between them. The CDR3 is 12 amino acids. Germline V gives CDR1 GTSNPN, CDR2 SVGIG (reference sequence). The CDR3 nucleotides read TGTGCCTGGAGTGTTGAAGGGGATACGCAGTATTTT. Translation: CAWSVEGDTQYF.

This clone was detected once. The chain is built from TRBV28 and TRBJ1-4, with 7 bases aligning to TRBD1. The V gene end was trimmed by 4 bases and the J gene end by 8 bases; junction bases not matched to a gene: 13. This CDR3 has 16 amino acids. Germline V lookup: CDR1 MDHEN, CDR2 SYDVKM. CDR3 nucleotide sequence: TGTGCCAGCAGTTCATGGACAGGAGAAGGGCTGGAAAAACTGTTTTTT. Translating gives CASSSWTGEGLEKLFF. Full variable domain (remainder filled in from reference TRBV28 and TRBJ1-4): DVKVTQSSRYLVKRTGEKVFLECVQDMDHENMFWYRQDPGLGLRLIYFSYDVKMKEKGDIPEGYSVSREKKERFSLILESASTNQTSMYLCASSSWTGEGLEKLFFGSGTQLSVL.